Each of the 12 T cell receptor beta chains below was sequenced from the same sample in a study of CD8+CD57+ T cells in acquired aplastic anemia. The template used for profiling TCR beta VDJ and CDR3 was genomic DNA. Using its own MiXCR run on the reads, TCRdb lists one record per CDR3 protein. The sample has some 64,000 distinct CDR3 sequences; roughly 54% are singletons. The sequenced sample was sorted CD4+, CD8+, or CD8+CD57+ T cells (not recorded which) from PBMCs. The receptor set was obtained from a human donor in good health, serving as a control.

This clonotype is medium-sized. The J gene is TRBJ2-7, the V gene TRBV24-1; TRBD2 matches 7 bases. Looked up from germline, CDR1 is KGHDR and CDR2 is SFDVKD. The trim removed 5 bases at V and 3 bases at J, leaving 9 bases unmatched. The CDR3 spans 15 residues. The CDR3 sequence is CATSAAGAGVYEQYF. The CDR3 nucleotides are TGTGCCACCAGTGCCGCCGGGGCGGGGGTCTACGAGCAGTACTTC.

This clonotype appeared many times. The chain couples TRBV3-1 to TRBJ2-1, with 11 bases that match TRBD2. Per germline, CDR1 LGHDT and CDR2 YNNKEL (reference sequence). Germline trimming cut 5 bases from V and 10 bases from J; bases unmatched to any gene: 13. This CDR3 has 16 amino acids. CDR3 sequence (DNA): TGTGCCAGCAGCAAAGTCGTACTAGCGGGAGATAGCGAGCAGTTCTTC. Encoded protein: CASSKVVLAGDSEQFF.

This clonotype appeared many times. This chain links TRBV12-3 or TRBV12-4 with TRBJ2-3, with TRBD1 matching over 9 bases. The CDR3 has 16 amino acids. The V segment lost 7 bases and the J segment 5 bases; nucleotides outside the gene matches: 13. The CDR3 sequence: CASKLRPGQGEDTQYF. CDR3 DNA: TGTGCCAGCAAGCTCAGACCGGGACAGGGTGAAGATACGCAGTATTTT.

This chain joins TRBV29-1 and TRBJ2-7, with 12 positions matching TRBD2. The CDR3 consists of 15 residues. The germline CDR1 and CDR2 sequences are SQVTM and ANQGSEA. V shed 6 bases, J shed 3 bases, and the junction held 9 bases outside the gene matches. CDR3 nucleotide sequence: TGCAGCGTCTTACTCCTAGCGGGAGGGGACTACGAGCAGTACTTC. It translates to CSVLLLAGGDYEQYF.

The chain uses TRBV20-1 and TRBJ2-7; 12 nucleotides line up with TRBD2. After removal of 0 bases from V and 6 bases from J, the junction contained 6 bases not matched to a gene. The CDR3 consists of 15 residues. Germline lookup yields CDR1 DFQATT and CDR2 SNEGSKA (reference sequence). In DNA, the CDR3 is TGCAGTGCTAGAGATAGTCGACTAGCGGGAGTCGAGCAGTACTTC. It translates to CSARDSRLAGVEQYF.

The CDR3 sequence: CATSREQGTTEAFF. The DNA for the CDR3 is TGTGCCACCAGCAGAGAACAGGGGACCACTGAAGCTTTCTTT. The chain joins TRBV15 to TRBJ1-1; TRBD1 aligns across 7 bases. With 0 bases clipped from V and 4 bases from J, the junction kept 2 bases outside the gene matches. Germline assignment: CDR1 LNHNV and CDR2 YYDKDF (reference sequence). The CDR3 sequence is 14 residues long.

The V gene is TRBV7-8, the J gene TRBJ2-1; a possible D gene is TRBD1 (5 bases). Germline assignment: CDR1 SGHVS and CDR2 FQNEAQ. CDR3 size: 13 residues. V shed 5 bases and J shed 6 bases, with 11 bases lying between them. The CDR3 sequence is CASSAGKGNEQFF. The CDR3 DNA follows: TGTGCCAGCAGCGCAGGGAAAGGCAATGAGCAGTTCTTC.

V is TRBV7-8 and J is TRBJ2-7; D is undetermined. Trimming removed 5 bases from V and 4 bases from J, with 6 bases in between. CDR1 and CDR2 (germline): SGHVS, FQNEAQ. CDR3 length: 11 amino acids. In DNA form, the CDR3 reads TGTGCCAGCAGCCCCCGATACGAGCAGTACTTC. Protein product: CASSPRYEQYF.

This clonotype has ten or more counts. The rearrangement joins TRBV7-2 to TRBJ1-1; D is unclear. V was shortened by 2 bases and J by 1 base, with 5 bases between the two germline ends. Per the germline V gene, CDR1 is SGHTA and CDR2 is FQGNSA. CDR3 length: 13 amino acids. The CDR3 region is CASSLYRNTEAFF. The CDR3 DNA reads TGTGCCAGCAGCTTATACAGGAACACTGAAGCTTTCTTT.

V usage is TRBV5-4 and J usage is TRBJ2-1, with TRBD2 matching over 9 bases. The CDR3 sequence is 17 residues long. The V gene's germline CDR1 is SGHNT and CDR2 YYREEE (reference sequence). The ends lost 0 bases at V and 5 bases at J; junction bases unmatched: 9. The chain's CDR3 is CASSLVAAGGVDNEQFF. CDR3 bases: TGTGCCAGCAGCTTGGTTGCCGCGGGAGGGGTTGACAATGAGCAGTTCTTC.

The V and J genes are TRBV11-2 and TRBJ2-2, with TRBD2 matching over 12 bases. Trimming took 5 bases from V and 1 from J; bases not matched to a gene: 5. Germline CDR1 SGHAT, CDR2 FQNNGV. This CDR3 has 17 residues. CDR3 sequence (DNA): TGTGCCAGCAGCCCGTCGGGACTAGCGGGGAACACCGGGGAGCTGTTTTTT. It encodes CASSPSGLAGNTGELFF. Drawing the rest from reference TRBV11-2 and TRBJ2-2, the complete variable domain is EAGVAQSPRYKIIEKRQSVAFWCNPISGHATLYWYQQILGQGPKLLIQFQNNGVVDDSQLPKDRFSAERLKGVDSTLKIQPAKLEDSAVYLCASSPSGLAGNTGELFFGEGSRLTVL.

The V call is TRBV10-3, the J call TRBJ2-7; 13 bases line up with TRBD2. This CDR3 spans 14 amino acids. V lost 4 bases, J lost 5 bases, and 2 bases stayed unmatched. Germline CDR1 ENHRY, CDR2 SYGVKD. CDR3 sequence: CAISVTSGRNEQYF. The CDR3 nucleotides are TGTGCCATCAGTGTGACTAGCGGGAGGAACGAGCAGTACTTC.